One sample yielded the 5 T cell receptor beta chains listed below, sequenced in a study of cytomegalovirus exposure and HLA in healthy donors. The study ran its PCR with 60 Vbeta and 13 Jbeta primers. TCRdb keeps only in-frame clones here, not all; method: immunoSEQ multiplex PCR. The sample records around 150,000 clones, approximately 9% being singletons. The sequenced material came from PBMCs. The receptors originated from a male donor in good health and CMV-seronegative.

This sequence joins TRBV9 and TRBJ1-1; D possibly corresponds to TRBD1 (5 bases). The CDR3 totals 15 residues. V lost 4 bases and J 4 bases, leaving 17 bases between the germline ends. Germline CDR1 is SGDLS and CDR2 is YYNGEE. The CDR3 DNA reads TGTGCCAGCAGCTCGGGGGAGTTAACGGTCACTGAAGCTTTCTTT. It encodes CASSSGELTVTEAFF.

This clone was found a few times. The V call is TRBV2, the J call TRBJ1-3, with D possibly being TRBD1 (5 bases). The CDR3 extends over 17 amino acids. Germline V gene data show CDR1 as SNHLY and CDR2 as FYNNEI. The germline V and J ends were trimmed by 6 bases and 0 bases, with 18 bases remaining between them. CDR3 nucleotides: TGTGCCAGCAGCTTTCCGGGACTGCCCTACTCTGGAAACACCATATATTTT. It codes for CASSFPGLPYSGNTIYF.

The rearrangement joins TRBV7-2 to TRBJ2-7; D not certain. The CDR3 runs 14 residues. Germline lookup yields CDR1 SGHTA and CDR2 FQGNSA. With 4 bases removed from V and 3 bases from J, the gap between germline ends came to 13 bases. The CDR3 DNA is TGTGCCAGCAGCTCCCCCTATAACAGCTACGAGCAGTACTTC. It translates to CASSSPYNSYEQYF.

In its sample, this clone was seen a few times. This sequence joins TRBV7-9 and TRBJ1-1; D perhaps matches TRBD1 (6 bases). This CDR3 is built from 14 residues. Germline V CDR1 and CDR2: SEHNR, FQNEAQ (reference sequence). V gave up 0 bases and J gave up 8 bases, with 13 bases separating them. CDR3 DNA: TGTGCCAGCAGCTTAGCCGAGACAGGATCAGAAGCTTTCTTT. This gives the protein CASSLAETGSEAFF.

This clone was counted only a few times. This sequence joins TRBV6-1 and TRBJ1-5; D is possibly TRBD1 (5 bases). Trimming stripped 1 base from V and 4 bases from J, with 14 bases between. Germline CDR1 is MNHNS and CDR2 is SASEGT. This CDR3 has 16 residues. The chain's CDR3 is CASSEVRLDRNQPQHF. The CDR3 bases are TGTGCCAGCAGTGAAGTTCGTTTAGACAGAAATCAGCCCCAGCATTTT.